A selection of T cell receptor beta chains follows, all from one sample in a study of metastatic and nonmetastatic thyroid tumors. TCRdb re-called the PCR reads through MiXCR. The profile shows more than 65,000 clones, approximately 15% of them singletons. Sequences were obtained from blood. The receptor source for this set is a male donor with papillary thyroid cancer or a benign thyroid nodule (not recorded which). Some clones in this sample may be carry-over from other donors' samples. Each CDR3 is given with its conserved first and last residue. A D gene is named only where the DNA matches it firmly. Clone size appears in some rows only: once, few, many, or a class for an expanded clone.

v_call: TRBV25-1; d_call: .; clone_size: many; j_call: TRBJ2-1; cdr3_nt: TGTGCCAGCAATCTTGGGGCGGATGAGCAGTTCTTC; cdr3_aa: CASNLGADEQFF
v_call: TRBV7-2; d_call: .; clone_size: many; j_call: TRBJ2-5; cdr3_nt: TGTGCCAGCAGCTTAGTACTGACTCTAGCGCGACAAGAGACCCAGTACTTC; cdr3_aa: CASSLVLTLARQETQYF
v_call: TRBV2; d_call: TRBD1; clone_size: many; j_call: TRBJ2-5; cdr3_nt: TGTGCCAGCAGAACCGGGACAGGGGGCCGAGAGACCCAGTACTTC; cdr3_aa: CASRTGTGGRETQYF
v_call: TRBV7-2; d_call: .; clone_size: once; j_call: TRBJ1-2; cdr3_nt: TGTGCCAGCAGCTTAAGTGAGGGTGGAGGCTACACCTTC; cdr3_aa: CASSLSEGGGYTF
v_call: TRBV29-1; d_call: .; clone_size: many; j_call: TRBJ2-7; cdr3_nt: TGCAGCGTTCGGGGAGTGGCCTACGAGCAGTACTTC; cdr3_aa: CSVRGVAYEQYF
v_call: TRBV4-3; d_call: .; clone_size: many; j_call: TRBJ1-6; cdr3_nt: TGCGCCAGCAGCCAAGATGGCAAAAACTCACCCCTCCACTTT; cdr3_aa: CASSQDGKNSPLHF
v_call: TRBV4-1; d_call: .; clone_size: many; j_call: TRBJ2-4; cdr3_nt: TGCGCCAGCAGCCAATTTTATTACGCCAAAAACATTCAGTACTTC; cdr3_aa: CASSQFYYAKNIQYF
v_call: TRBV11-2; d_call: .; clone_size: .; j_call: TRBJ1-6; cdr3_nt: TGTGCCAGCAGCGAACGGGATACACCATTTTATAATTTACCCCTCCACTTT; cdr3_aa: CASSERDTPFYNLPLHF
v_call: TRBV30; d_call: .; clone_size: many; j_call: TRBJ2-6; cdr3_nt: TGTGCCTGGACCCGACCCTCTGGGGCCAACGTCCTGACTTTC; cdr3_aa: CAWTRPSGANVLTF
v_call: TRBV5-6; d_call: .; clone_size: many; j_call: TRBJ2-1; cdr3_nt: TGTGCCAGCAGCTTGGTAGGCCGCTCCTACAATGAGCAGTTCTTC; cdr3_aa: CASSLVGRSYNEQFF
v_call: TRBV20-1; d_call: .; clone_size: .; j_call: TRBJ1-2; cdr3_nt: TGCAGTGATAGAGACCCGGGGAAGGGGTTGCTTGGAGGAGGAACCTTC; cdr3_aa: CSDRDPGKGLLGGGTF
v_call: TRBV20-1; d_call: .; clone_size: many; j_call: TRBJ2-2; cdr3_nt: TGCAGTGCTAGAGTATTGTCCGGGGAGCTGTTTTTT; cdr3_aa: CSARVLSGELFF
v_call: TRBV6-1; d_call: TRBD2; clone_size: many; j_call: TRBJ2-1; cdr3_nt: TGTGCCAGTACCCTTAGCGGGAGCTCCTACAATGAGCAGTTCTTC; cdr3_aa: CASTLSGSSYNEQFF
v_call: TRBV5-4; d_call: TRBD2; clone_size: many; j_call: TRBJ2-3; cdr3_nt: TGTGCCAGCAGCTTGGCCGGGACTAGCGGGAGGGTTGCCATGGGCCCGCAGTATTTT; cdr3_aa: CASSLAGTSGRVAMGPQYF
v_call: TRBV2; d_call: .; clone_size: .; j_call: TRBJ1-6; cdr3_nt: TGTGCCAGCAATCCCCCATGGGGGCGTTCACCCCTCCACTTT; cdr3_aa: CASNPPWGRSPLHF
v_call: TRBV14; d_call: .; clone_size: .; j_call: TRBJ2-7; cdr3_nt: TGTGCCAGCAGCCAACGGCTGAACGGGGGGCTATTAACCTACGAGAAGTACTTC; cdr3_aa: CASSQRLNGGLLTYEKYF
v_call: TRBV6-1; d_call: .; clone_size: few; j_call: TRBJ1-1; cdr3_nt: TGTGCCAGCAGTGAAAGTAGCGACAGCCATGAAGCCTTCTTT; cdr3_aa: CASSESSDSHEAFF
v_call: TRBV12-3/TRBV12-4; d_call: .; clone_size: many; j_call: TRBJ1-6; cdr3_nt: TGTGCCAGCAGTTTAGGACAGGTCGCCTATAATTCACCCCTCCACTTT; cdr3_aa: CASSLGQVAYNSPLHF
v_call: TRBV6-2/TRBV6-3; d_call: TRBD2; clone_size: few; j_call: TRBJ2-1; cdr3_nt: TGTGCCAGCAGTTACTCGGGTAGCGGGTCGTTTGAGCAGTTCTTC; cdr3_aa: CASSYSGSGSFEQFF
v_call: TRBV25-1; d_call: TRBD2; clone_size: many; j_call: TRBJ2-1; cdr3_nt: TGTGCCAGCAGTGACCAACATATGATGACTAGCGGGAGGTCATACAATGAGCAGTTCTTC; cdr3_aa: CASSDQHMMTSGRSYNEQFF
v_call: TRBV7-6; d_call: .; clone_size: many; j_call: TRBJ1-1; cdr3_nt: TGTGCCAGCAGCCCGCGGGGGCAGGCTGAAGCTTTCTTT; cdr3_aa: CASSPRGQAEAFF
v_call: TRBV6-5; d_call: .; clone_size: .; j_call: TRBJ1-2; cdr3_nt: TGTGCCAGCAGTTACGCCGCGCAGTATGGCTACACCTTC; cdr3_aa: CASSYAAQYGYTF
v_call: TRBV20-1; d_call: .; clone_size: many; j_call: TRBJ2-1; cdr3_nt: TGCAGTGCAGGGGCCGATATACCGGGGACACCGAAGGGGAATGAGCAGTTCTTC; cdr3_aa: CSAGADIPGTPKGNEQFF
v_call: TRBV4-3; d_call: .; clone_size: many; j_call: TRBJ2-3; cdr3_nt: TGCGCCAGCAGCCAAGGGTTTGATAGCGGAAACACAGATACGCAGTATTTT; cdr3_aa: CASSQGFDSGNTDTQYF
v_call: TRBV6-1; d_call: .; clone_size: .; j_call: TRBJ2-2; cdr3_nt: TGTGCCAGCAGAGTGGCAGGGTGCAACACCGGGGAGCTGTTTTTT; cdr3_aa: CASRVAGCNTGELFF
v_call: TRBV20-1; d_call: .; clone_size: many; j_call: TRBJ2-6; cdr3_nt: TGCAGTGCTAGCCCTTGGACCACTGGGGCCAACGTCCTGACTTTC; cdr3_aa: CSASPWTTGANVLTF
v_call: TRBV6-1; d_call: .; clone_size: .; j_call: TRBJ2-7; cdr3_nt: TGTGCCAGCATGCAAGTACAGAATGTCTACGAGCAGTACTTC; cdr3_aa: CASMQVQNVYEQYF
v_call: TRBV7-3; d_call: .; clone_size: many; j_call: TRBJ2-6; cdr3_nt: TGTGCCAGCAGTTCCTTCTCTGGGGCCAACGTCCTGACTTTC; cdr3_aa: CASSSFSGANVLTF
v_call: TRBV7-9; d_call: .; clone_size: many; j_call: TRBJ2-1; cdr3_nt: TGTGCCAGCAGCTCCCTTAGGGGGAGTAGGGATGAGCAGTTCTTC; cdr3_aa: CASSSLRGSRDEQFF
v_call: TRBV20-1; d_call: .; clone_size: many; j_call: TRBJ2-7; cdr3_nt: TGCAGTGCTAGAGATCGGGGAACTAGTGATATCTACGAGCAGTACTTC; cdr3_aa: CSARDRGTSDIYEQYF
v_call: TRBV7-9; d_call: .; clone_size: many; j_call: TRBJ2-1; cdr3_nt: TGTGCCAGCGGGATTAGGGATGAGCAGTTCTTC; cdr3_aa: CASGIRDEQFF
v_call: TRBV10-3; d_call: TRBD1; clone_size: many; j_call: TRBJ2-2; cdr3_nt: TGTGCCATCTTAGGACAGGGAGTCGCCGGGGAGCTGTTTTTT; cdr3_aa: CAILGQGVAGELFF
v_call: TRBV20-1; d_call: TRBD1; clone_size: many; j_call: TRBJ2-5; cdr3_nt: TGCAGTGCTGGGTTTACAGGGGTCCAAGAGACCCAGTACTTC; cdr3_aa: CSAGFTGVQETQYF
v_call: TRBV5-1; d_call: .; clone_size: many; j_call: TRBJ1-5; cdr3_nt: TGCGCCAGCAGCTTGGATGGAGATCATCAGCCCCAGCATTTT; cdr3_aa: CASSLDGDHQPQHF
v_call: TRBV30; d_call: .; clone_size: .; j_call: TRBJ1-5; cdr3_nt: TGTGCCTGGAGTGTGGAGGGGTTGAGTCAGCCCCAGCATTTT; cdr3_aa: CAWSVEGLSQPQHF
v_call: TRBV10-3; d_call: TRBD2; clone_size: many; j_call: TRBJ2-3; cdr3_nt: TGTGCCATCAGTGACTCGACTAGCAGTACGCAGTATTTT; cdr3_aa: CAISDSTSSTQYF
v_call: TRBV7-3; d_call: .; clone_size: many; j_call: TRBJ1-5; cdr3_nt: TGTGCCAGCAGCTTAGGTCCCAATCAGCCCCAGCATTTT; cdr3_aa: CASSLGPNQPQHF
v_call: TRBV11-3; d_call: TRBD2; clone_size: .; j_call: TRBJ2-7; cdr3_nt: TGTGCCAGCAGCATCGGACTAGCGGGGAGCTACGAGCAGTACTTC; cdr3_aa: CASSIGLAGSYEQYF
v_call: TRBV10-3; d_call: .; clone_size: .; j_call: TRBJ1-6; cdr3_nt: TGTGCCTCCAACCCCGGGACGGATTATAATTCACCCCTCCACTTT; cdr3_aa: CASNPGTDYNSPLHF
v_call: TRBV5-1; d_call: .; clone_size: many; j_call: TRBJ2-1; cdr3_nt: TGCGCCAGCAGCTTGATGGCTATGGACAATGAGCAGTTCTTC; cdr3_aa: CASSLMAMDNEQFF
v_call: TRBV18; d_call: .; clone_size: .; j_call: TRBJ2-7; cdr3_nt: TGTGCCAGCTCACCATCTCGGGACGGGTGGGAGCAGTACTTC; cdr3_aa: CASSPSRDGWEQYF
v_call: TRBV20-1; d_call: TRBD1; clone_size: many; j_call: TRBJ2-3; cdr3_nt: TGCAGTGCTCCCGTTACAGGGGGCGTCGGCTGGTTTACGCAGTATTTT; cdr3_aa: CSAPVTGGVGWFTQYF
v_call: TRBV7-9; d_call: .; clone_size: few; j_call: TRBJ2-5; cdr3_nt: TGTGCCAGCAGCTCCTATCCTAGGGAGACCCAGTACTTC; cdr3_aa: CASSSYPRETQYF
v_call: TRBV2; d_call: .; clone_size: many; j_call: TRBJ1-5; cdr3_nt: TGTGCCAGCAGTGTCGGCGGGAATAGCAATCAGCCCCAGCATTTT; cdr3_aa: CASSVGGNSNQPQHF
v_call: TRBV3-1; d_call: .; clone_size: many; j_call: TRBJ2-2; cdr3_nt: TGTGCCAGCAGCCAAGACGGGGACGTTATTGTAATGGCCGGGGAGCTGTTTTTT; cdr3_aa: CASSQDGDVIVMAGELFF
v_call: TRBV30; d_call: .; clone_size: many; j_call: TRBJ1-2; cdr3_nt: TGTGCCTGGAGCTTCTCCACTTACTATGGCTACACCTTC; cdr3_aa: CAWSFSTYYGYTF
v_call: TRBV27; d_call: TRBD1; clone_size: .; j_call: TRBJ1-2; cdr3_nt: TGTGCCAGCACGCCGGGACAGGGCTATGTTTACACCTTC; cdr3_aa: CASTPGQGYVYTF
v_call: TRBV27; d_call: .; clone_size: few; j_call: TRBJ1-6; cdr3_nt: TGTGCCAGCAGTACGGATGGGGTACCCACTTCACCCCTCCACTTT; cdr3_aa: CASSTDGVPTSPLHF
v_call: TRBV7-9; d_call: .; clone_size: many; j_call: TRBJ2-5; cdr3_nt: TGTGCCAGCAGCAATACGCGGCGGGGTGTCGAGACCCAGTACTTC; cdr3_aa: CASSNTRRGVETQYF
v_call: TRBV6-1; d_call: .; clone_size: many; j_call: TRBJ2-2; cdr3_nt: TGTGCCAGCAAGAAGAGGTCAACGACCGGGGAGCTGTTTTTT; cdr3_aa: CASKKRSTTGELFF
v_call: TRBV28; d_call: TRBD1; clone_size: many; j_call: TRBJ2-1; cdr3_nt: TGTGCCAGCAGTTTACCTACAGGGGTGAATGAGCAGTTCTTC; cdr3_aa: CASSLPTGVNEQFF
v_call: TRBV11-3; d_call: .; clone_size: .; j_call: TRBJ2-2; cdr3_nt: TGTGCCAGCAGCTTAATGAGGGCGTCCGGGGAGCTGTTTTTT; cdr3_aa: CASSLMRASGELFF
v_call: TRBV20-1; d_call: TRBD2; clone_size: many; j_call: TRBJ2-1; cdr3_nt: TGCAGTGCTCCTCGGACTAGCGGGCTTAGCTCCTACAATGAGCAGTTCTTC; cdr3_aa: CSAPRTSGLSSYNEQFF
v_call: TRBV30; d_call: .; clone_size: .; j_call: TRBJ1-5; cdr3_nt: TGTGCCTGTAGCACGGGGAATGGACAGCCCCAGCATTTT; cdr3_aa: CACSTGNGQPQHF
v_call: TRBV20-1; d_call: .; clone_size: .; j_call: TRBJ2-3; cdr3_nt: TGCAATTCTAGGCAGGCGGGGAGCACAGATACGCAGTATTTT; cdr3_aa: CNSRQAGSTDTQYF